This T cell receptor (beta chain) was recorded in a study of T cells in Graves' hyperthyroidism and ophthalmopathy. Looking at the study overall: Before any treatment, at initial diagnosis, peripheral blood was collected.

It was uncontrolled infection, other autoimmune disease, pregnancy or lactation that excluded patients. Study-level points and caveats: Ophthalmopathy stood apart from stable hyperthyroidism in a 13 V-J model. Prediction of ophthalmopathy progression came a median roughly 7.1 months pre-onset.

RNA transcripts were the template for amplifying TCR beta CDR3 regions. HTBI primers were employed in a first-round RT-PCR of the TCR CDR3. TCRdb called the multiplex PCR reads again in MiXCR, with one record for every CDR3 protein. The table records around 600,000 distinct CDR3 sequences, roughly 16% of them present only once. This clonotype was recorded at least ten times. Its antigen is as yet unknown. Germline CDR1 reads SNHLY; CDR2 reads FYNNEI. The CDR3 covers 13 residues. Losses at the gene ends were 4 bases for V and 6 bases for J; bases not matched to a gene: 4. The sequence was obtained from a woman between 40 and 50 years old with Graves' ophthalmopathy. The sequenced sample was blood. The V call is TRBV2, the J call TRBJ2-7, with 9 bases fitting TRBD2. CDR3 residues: CASSGLAGSEQYF. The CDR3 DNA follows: TGTGCCAGCAGTGGGCTAGCGGGAAGCGAGCAGTACTTC.